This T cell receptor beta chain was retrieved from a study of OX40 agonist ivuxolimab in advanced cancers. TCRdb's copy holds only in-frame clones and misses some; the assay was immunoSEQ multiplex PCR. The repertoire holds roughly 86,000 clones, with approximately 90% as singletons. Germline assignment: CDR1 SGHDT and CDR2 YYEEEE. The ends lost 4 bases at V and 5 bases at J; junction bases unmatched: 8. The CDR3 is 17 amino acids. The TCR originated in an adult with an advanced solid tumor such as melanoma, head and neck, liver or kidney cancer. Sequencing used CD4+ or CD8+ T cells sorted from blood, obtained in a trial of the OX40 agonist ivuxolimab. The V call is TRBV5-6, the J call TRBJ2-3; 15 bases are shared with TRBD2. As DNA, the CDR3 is TGTGCCAGCAGCATCGGGACTAGCGGGAGGAGTGGAGATACGCAGTATTTT. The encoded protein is CASSIGTSGRSGDTQYF.